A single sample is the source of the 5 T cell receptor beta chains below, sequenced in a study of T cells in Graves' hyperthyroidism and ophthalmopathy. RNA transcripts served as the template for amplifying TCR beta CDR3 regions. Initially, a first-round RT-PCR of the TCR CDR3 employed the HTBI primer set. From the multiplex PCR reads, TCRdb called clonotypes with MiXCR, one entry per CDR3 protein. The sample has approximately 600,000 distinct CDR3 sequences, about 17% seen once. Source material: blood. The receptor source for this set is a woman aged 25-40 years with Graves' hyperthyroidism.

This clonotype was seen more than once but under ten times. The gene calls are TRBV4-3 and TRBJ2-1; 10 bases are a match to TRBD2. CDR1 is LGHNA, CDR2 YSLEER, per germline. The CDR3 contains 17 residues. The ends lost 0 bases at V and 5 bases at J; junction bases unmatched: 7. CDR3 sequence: CASSQDRVLAGDNEQFF. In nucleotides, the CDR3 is TGCGCCAGCAGCCAAGATAGGGTCCTAGCGGGAGACAATGAGCAGTTCTTC.

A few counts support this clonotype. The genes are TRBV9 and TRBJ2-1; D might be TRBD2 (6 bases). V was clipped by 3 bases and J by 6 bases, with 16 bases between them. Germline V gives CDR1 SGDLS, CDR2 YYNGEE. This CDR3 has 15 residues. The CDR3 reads CASSDRRGRGNEQFF. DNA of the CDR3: TGTGCCAGCAGCGATCGGAGGGGTCGTGGCAATGAGCAGTTCTTC.

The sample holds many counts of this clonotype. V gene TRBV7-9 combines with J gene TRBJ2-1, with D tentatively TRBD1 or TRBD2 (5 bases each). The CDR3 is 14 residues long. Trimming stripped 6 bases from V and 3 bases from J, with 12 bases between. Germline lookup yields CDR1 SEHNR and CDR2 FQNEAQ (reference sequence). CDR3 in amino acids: CASSQTGRYNEQFF. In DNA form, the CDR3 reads TGTGCCAGCAGTCAAACGGGACGCTACAATGAGCAGTTCTTC.

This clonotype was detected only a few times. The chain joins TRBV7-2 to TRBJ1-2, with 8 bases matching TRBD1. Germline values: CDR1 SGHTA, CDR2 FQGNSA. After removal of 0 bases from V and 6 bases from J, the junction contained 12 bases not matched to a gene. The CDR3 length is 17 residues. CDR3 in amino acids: CASSLALYRTGQDGYTF. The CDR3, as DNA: TGTGCCAGCAGCTTAGCGTTATACCGTACGGGACAGGATGGCTACACCTTC.

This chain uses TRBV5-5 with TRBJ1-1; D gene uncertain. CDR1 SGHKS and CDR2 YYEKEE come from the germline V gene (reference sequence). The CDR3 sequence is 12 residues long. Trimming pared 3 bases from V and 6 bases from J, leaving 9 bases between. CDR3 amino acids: CASSSHGPEAFF. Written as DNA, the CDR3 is TGTGCCAGCAGCTCCCATGGGCCTGAAGCTTTCTTT.